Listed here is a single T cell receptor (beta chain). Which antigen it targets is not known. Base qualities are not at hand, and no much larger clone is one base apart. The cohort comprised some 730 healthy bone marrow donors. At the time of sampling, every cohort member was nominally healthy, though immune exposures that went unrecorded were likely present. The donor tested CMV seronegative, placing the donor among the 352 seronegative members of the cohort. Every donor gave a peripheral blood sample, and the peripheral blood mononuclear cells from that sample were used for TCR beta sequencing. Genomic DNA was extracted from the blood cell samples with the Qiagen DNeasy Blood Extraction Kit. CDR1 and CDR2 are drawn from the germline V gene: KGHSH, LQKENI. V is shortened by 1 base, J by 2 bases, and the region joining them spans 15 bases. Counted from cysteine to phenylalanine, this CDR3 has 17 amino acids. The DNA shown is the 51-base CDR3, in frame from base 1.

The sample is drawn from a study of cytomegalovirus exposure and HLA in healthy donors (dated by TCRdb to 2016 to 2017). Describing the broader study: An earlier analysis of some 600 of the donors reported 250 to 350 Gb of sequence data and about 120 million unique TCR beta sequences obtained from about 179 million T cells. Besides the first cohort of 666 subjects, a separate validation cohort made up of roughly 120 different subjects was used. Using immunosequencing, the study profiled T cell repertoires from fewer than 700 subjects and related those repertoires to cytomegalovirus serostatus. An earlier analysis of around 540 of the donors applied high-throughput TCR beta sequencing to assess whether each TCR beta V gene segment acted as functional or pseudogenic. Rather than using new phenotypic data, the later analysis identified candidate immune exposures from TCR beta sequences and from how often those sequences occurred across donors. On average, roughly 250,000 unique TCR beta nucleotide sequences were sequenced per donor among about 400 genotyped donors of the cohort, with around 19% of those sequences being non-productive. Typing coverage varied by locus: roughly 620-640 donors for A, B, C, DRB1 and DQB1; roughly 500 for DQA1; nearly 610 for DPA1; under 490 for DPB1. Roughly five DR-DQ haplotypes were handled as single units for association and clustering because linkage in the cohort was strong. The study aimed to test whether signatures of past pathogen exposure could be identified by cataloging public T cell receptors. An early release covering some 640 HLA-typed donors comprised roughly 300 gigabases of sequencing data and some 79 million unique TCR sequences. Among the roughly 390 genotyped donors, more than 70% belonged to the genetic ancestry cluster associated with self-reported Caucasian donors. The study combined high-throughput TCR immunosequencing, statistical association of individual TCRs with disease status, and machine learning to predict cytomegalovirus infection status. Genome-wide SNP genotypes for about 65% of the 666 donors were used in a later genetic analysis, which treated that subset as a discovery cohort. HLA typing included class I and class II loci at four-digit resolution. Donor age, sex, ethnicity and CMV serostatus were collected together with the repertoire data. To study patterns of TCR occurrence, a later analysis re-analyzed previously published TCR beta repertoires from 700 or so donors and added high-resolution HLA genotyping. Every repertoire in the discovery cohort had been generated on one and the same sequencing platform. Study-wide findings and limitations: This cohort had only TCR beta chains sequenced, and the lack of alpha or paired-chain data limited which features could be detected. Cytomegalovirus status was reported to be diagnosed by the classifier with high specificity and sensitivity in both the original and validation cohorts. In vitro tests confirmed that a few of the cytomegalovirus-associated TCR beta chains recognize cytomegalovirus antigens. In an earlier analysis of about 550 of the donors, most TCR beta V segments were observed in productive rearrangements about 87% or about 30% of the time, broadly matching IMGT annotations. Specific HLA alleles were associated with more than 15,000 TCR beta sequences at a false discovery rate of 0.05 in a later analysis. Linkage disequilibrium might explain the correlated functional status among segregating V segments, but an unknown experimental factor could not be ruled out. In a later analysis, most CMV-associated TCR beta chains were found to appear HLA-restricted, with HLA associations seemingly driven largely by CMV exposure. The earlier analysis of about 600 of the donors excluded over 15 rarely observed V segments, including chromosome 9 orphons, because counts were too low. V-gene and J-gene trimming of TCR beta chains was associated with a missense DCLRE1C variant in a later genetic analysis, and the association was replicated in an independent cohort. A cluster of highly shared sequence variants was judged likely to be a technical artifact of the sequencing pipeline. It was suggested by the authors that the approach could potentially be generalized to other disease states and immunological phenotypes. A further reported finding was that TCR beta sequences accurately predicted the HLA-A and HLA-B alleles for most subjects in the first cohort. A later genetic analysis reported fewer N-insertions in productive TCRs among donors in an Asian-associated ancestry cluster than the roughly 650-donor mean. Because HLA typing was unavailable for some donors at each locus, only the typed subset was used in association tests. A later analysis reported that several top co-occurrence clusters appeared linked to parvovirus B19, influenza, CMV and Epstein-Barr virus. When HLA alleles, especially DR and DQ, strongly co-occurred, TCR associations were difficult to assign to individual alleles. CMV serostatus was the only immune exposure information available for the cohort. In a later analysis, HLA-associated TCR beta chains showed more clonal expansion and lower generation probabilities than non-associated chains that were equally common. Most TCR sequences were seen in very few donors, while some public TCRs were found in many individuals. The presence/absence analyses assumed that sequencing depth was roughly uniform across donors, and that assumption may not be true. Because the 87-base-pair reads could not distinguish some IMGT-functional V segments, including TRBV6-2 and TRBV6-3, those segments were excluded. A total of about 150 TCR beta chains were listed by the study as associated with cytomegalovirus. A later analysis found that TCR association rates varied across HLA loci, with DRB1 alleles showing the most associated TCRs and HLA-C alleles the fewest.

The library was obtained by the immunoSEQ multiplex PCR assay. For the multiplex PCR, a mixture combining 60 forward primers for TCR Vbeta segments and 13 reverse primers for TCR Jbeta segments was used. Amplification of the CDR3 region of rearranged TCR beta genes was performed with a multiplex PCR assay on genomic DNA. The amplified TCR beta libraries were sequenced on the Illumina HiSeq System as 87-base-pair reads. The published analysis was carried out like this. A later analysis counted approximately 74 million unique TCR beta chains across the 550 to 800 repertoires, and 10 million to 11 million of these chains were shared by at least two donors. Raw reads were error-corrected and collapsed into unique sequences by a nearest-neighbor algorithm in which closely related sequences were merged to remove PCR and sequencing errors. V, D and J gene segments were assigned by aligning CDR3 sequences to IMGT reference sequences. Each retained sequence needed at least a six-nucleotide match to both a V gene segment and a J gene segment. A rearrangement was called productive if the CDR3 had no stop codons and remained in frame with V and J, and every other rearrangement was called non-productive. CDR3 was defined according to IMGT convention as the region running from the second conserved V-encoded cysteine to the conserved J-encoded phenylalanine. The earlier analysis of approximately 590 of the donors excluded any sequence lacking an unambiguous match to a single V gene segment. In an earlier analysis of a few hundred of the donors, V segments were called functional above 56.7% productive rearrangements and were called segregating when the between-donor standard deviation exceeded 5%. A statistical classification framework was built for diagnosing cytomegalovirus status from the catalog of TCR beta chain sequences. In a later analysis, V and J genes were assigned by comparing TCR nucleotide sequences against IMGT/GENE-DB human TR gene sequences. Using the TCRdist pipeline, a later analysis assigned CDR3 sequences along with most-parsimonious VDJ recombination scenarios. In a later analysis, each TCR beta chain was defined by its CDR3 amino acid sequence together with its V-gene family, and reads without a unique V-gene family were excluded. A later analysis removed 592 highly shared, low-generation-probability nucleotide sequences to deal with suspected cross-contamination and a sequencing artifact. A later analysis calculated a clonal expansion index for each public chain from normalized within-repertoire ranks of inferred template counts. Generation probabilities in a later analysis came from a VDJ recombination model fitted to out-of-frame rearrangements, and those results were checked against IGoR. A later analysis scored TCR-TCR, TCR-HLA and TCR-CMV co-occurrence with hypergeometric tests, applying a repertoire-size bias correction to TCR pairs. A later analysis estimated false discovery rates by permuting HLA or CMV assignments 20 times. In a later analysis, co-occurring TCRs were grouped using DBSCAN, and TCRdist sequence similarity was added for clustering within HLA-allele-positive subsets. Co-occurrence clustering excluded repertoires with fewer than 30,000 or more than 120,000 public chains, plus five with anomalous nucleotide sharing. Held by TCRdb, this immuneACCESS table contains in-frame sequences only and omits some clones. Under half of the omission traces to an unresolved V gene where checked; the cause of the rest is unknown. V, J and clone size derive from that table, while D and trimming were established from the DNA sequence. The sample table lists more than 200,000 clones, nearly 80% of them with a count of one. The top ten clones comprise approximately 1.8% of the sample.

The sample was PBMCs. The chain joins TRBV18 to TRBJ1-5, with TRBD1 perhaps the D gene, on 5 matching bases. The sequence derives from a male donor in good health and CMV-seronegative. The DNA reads TGTGCCAGCTCACCACGGGGGGGTGCAAGGGGCAATCAGCCCCAGCATTTT. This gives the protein CASSPRGGARGNQPQHF.